This TCR beta chain was sequenced in a study of beta chain features in type 1 diabetes. Study-level information: When patients were set against healthy donors, age, gender and cell yields were similar. Findings and limits, study-wide: Shortening of TCRB CDR3s, moderate but significant, appeared in all four CD4+ subsets of Type 1 diabetes patients. With patients and controls alike, PCR might favor shorter templates to an equal degree.

About this clone itself: Its antigen is not identified.

Trimming cost V 5 bases and J 3 bases; bases outside gene matches: 10. Germline V gene sequence: CDR1 SEHNR, CDR2 FQNEAQ (reference sequence). The CDR3 runs to 16 residues. The whole isolated RNA underwent reverse transcription, so sequencing captured expressed TCRB transcripts. Regulatory, naive and central memory T cell samples averaged around 3.6 million reads. Some clones are missing from TCRdb's copy, which holds only in-frame ones; the method was immunoSEQ multiplex PCR. The sample lists roughly 51,000 clones; 50% to 55% were seen once. In total, each donor contributed a single heparinised blood draw that averaged roughly 100 mL.

Sequenced: Tregs from blood. V and J are TRBV7-9 and TRBJ1-1; 9 bases are a match to TRBD1. The receptor's source is a woman aged 40 to 50 with type 1 diabetes. CDR3 sequence: CASSPRTGATDTEAFF. The CDR3 nucleotides are TGTGCCAGCAGCCCCCGGACAGGGGCCACAGACACTGAAGCTTTCTTT.